This TCR beta chain was sequenced for a study of human T cells and chemical hapten exposure. Overall study context: Upper inner arm skin measuring around 2 cm by around 2 cm received 2% DPC for sensitization. Whole-study findings and limits: Among expanded TCRs, significantly more large CDR3 similarity clusters formed than among controls. Sensitization with DPC brought no change to TCRs above 1 in 1000 in frequency.

With respect to this clonotype: Its antigen is unknown.

Germline CDR1 reads LNHNV; CDR2 reads YYDKDF (reference sequence). V was trimmed by 0 bases and J by 8 bases, leaving 16 bases between them. The CDR3 loop spans 15 amino acids. Each CDR3 protein is one row after TCRdb ran MiXCR on the RACE reads. The data hold more than 85,000 distinct CDR3 sequences, with about 10% observed a single time. Time point denoted: patch test 2, 6 weeks after DPC sensitization. Treatment here: therapeutic diphenylcyclopropenone sensitization with weekly scalp DPC. Extraction yielded total RNA from whole blood (unfractionated). Sequenced material: whole blood, taken in connection with sensitization to the hapten diphenylcyclopropenone (DPC). This TCR derives from a man aged 40-49 years with alopecia areata. Some clones in this sample may be carry-over from other donors' samples. V and J are TRBV15 and TRBJ1-2; D is possibly TRBD1 (6 bases). CDR3 residues: CATSRDDGRGWGYTF. CDR3 in DNA: TGTGCCACCAGCAGAGATGACGGCAGGGGCTGGGGCTACACCTTC.